Given below is one T cell receptor (beta chain) in context. Which antigen it targets is not known. The sample holds no much larger clone one base away, and base qualities are not on file. To prepare the library, the immunoSEQ multiplex PCR assay was applied. For the multiplex PCR, a mixture combining 60 forward primers for TCR Vbeta segments and 13 reverse primers for TCR Jbeta segments was used. A multiplex PCR assay on genomic DNA amplified the CDR3 region of rearranged TCR beta genes. The Illumina HiSeq System was used to sequence the amplified TCR beta libraries as 87-base-pair reads. The paper's data handling went like this. A later analysis counted about 80 million unique TCR beta chains across the approximately 700 repertoires, and some 11 million of these chains were shared by at least two donors. Raw reads were error-corrected and collapsed into unique sequences by a nearest-neighbor algorithm in which closely related sequences were merged to remove PCR and sequencing errors. Alignment of CDR3 sequences to IMGT reference sequences was used to assign V, D and J gene segments. For a sequence to be retained, a match of at least six nucleotides to both a V gene segment and a J gene segment was required. Rearrangements were classified as productive when the CDR3 lacked stop codons and remained in frame with V and J, and all other rearrangements were classified as non-productive. CDR3 was defined according to IMGT convention as the region running from the second conserved V-encoded cysteine to the conserved J-encoded phenylalanine. The earlier analysis of about 590 of the donors excluded sequences that lacked an unambiguous match to a single V gene segment. In an earlier analysis of around 600 of the donors, V segments were called functional above 56.7% productive rearrangements and were called segregating when the between-donor standard deviation exceeded 5%. A statistical classification framework was built for diagnosing cytomegalovirus status from the catalog of TCR beta chain sequences. A later analysis assigned V and J genes by comparing TCR nucleotide sequences with IMGT/GENE-DB human TR gene sequences. A later analysis assigned CDR3 sequences and most-parsimonious VDJ recombination scenarios with the TCRdist pipeline. A later analysis defined each TCR beta chain by its CDR3 amino acid sequence plus V-gene family, and excluded reads lacking a unique V-gene family. As a way to deal with suspected cross-contamination and a sequencing artifact, a later analysis dropped 640 or so nucleotide sequences that were highly shared and had low generation probability. A later analysis calculated a clonal expansion index for each public chain from normalized within-repertoire ranks of inferred template counts. A later analysis computed generation probabilities with a VDJ recombination model fitted to out-of-frame rearrangements, and checked the results against IGoR. A later analysis scored TCR-TCR, TCR-HLA and TCR-CMV co-occurrence with hypergeometric tests, applying a repertoire-size bias correction to TCR pairs. False discovery rates were estimated in a later analysis by permuting HLA or CMV assignments 20 times. In a later analysis, co-occurring TCRs were grouped using DBSCAN, and TCRdist sequence similarity was added for clustering within HLA-allele-positive subsets. Repertoires with fewer than 30,000 or more than 120,000 public chains, plus five repertoires with anomalous nucleotide sharing, were excluded from co-occurrence clustering. TCRdb mirrors the immuneACCESS table, restricted to in-frame sequences. Some clones are absent from its copies; in checked studies, under half trace to an unresolved V gene, and the reason for the others is unknown. The V and J calls and the clone size are those of that table, but D and trimming were determined from the DNA. The sample contains about 68,000 clones, 81% of them found a single time. Roughly 6.8% of the sample rests with the top ten.

The sample originates from a study of cytomegalovirus exposure and HLA in healthy donors (dated by TCRdb to 2015 to 2018). Some background on the complete study: An earlier analysis of approximately 640 of the donors reported 276 Gb of sequence data and 117 million unique TCR beta sequences from about 180 million T cells. Rather than drawing on any new phenotypic data, the later analysis identified candidate immune exposures from TCR beta sequences and the way those sequences occurred across donors. The T cell repertoires of 666 subjects were profiled by immunosequencing and related to cytomegalovirus serostatus. A separate validation cohort of over 95 different subjects was used in addition to the roughly 670-subject first cohort. Among the roughly 400 genotyped donors, approximately 76% belonged to the genetic ancestry cluster associated with self-reported Caucasian donors. All discovery cohort repertoires had been generated on a single sequencing platform. An earlier analysis of nearly 600 of the donors applied high-throughput TCR beta sequencing to assess whether each TCR beta V gene segment acted as functional or pseudogenic. To study patterns of TCR occurrence, a later analysis re-analyzed previously published TCR beta repertoires from 700 or so donors and added high-resolution HLA genotyping. The aim of the study was to test whether cataloging public T cell receptors could identify signatures of past pathogen exposure. A later genetic analysis used genome-wide SNP genotypes for about 60% of the roughly 670 donors, treating that subset as a discovery cohort. Donor age, sex, ethnicity and CMV serostatus were collected together with the repertoire data. Among 398 genotyped donors of the cohort, an average of approximately 240,000 unique TCR beta nucleotide sequences was sequenced per donor, of which approximately 19% were non-productive. HLA typing covered class I and class II loci at four-digit resolution. Because of strong linkage in the cohort, 5 or 6 DR-DQ haplotypes were treated as single units for association and clustering. Typing coverage differed by locus: A, B, C, DRB1 and DQB1 were typed in roughly 620-640 donors, DQA1 in 522, DPA1 in some 610, and DPB1 in roughly 450. Roughly 290 gigabases of sequencing data and around 80 million unique TCR sequences made up an early release that covered around 640 HLA-typed donors. To predict cytomegalovirus infection status, the study brought together high-throughput TCR immunosequencing, statistical association of individual TCRs with disease status, and machine learning.

The cohort was made up of under 800 healthy bone marrow donors. All cohort members were sampled while nominally healthy, although unrecorded immune exposures were likely present. Of the 670 or so cohort members, roughly 300 had positive CMV serostatus and fewer than 450 had negative CMV serostatus, and CMV serostatus was not recorded for the donor. A peripheral blood sample was provided by each donor, and peripheral blood mononuclear cells were used for TCR beta sequencing. Genomic DNA was extracted from the blood cell samples with the Qiagen DNeasy Blood Extraction Kit. V lost 4 bases and J lost 6 bases; the stretch between them is 16 bases long. Counted from cysteine to phenylalanine, this CDR3 has 15 amino acids. Just the 45-base CDR3 DNA is kept, in frame starting at base 1. CDR1 and CDR2, per the germline V gene, are SGHDT and YYEEEE. Study-level results and caveats: A later analysis found that HLA-associated TCR beta chains were more clonally expanded and had lower generation probabilities than equally common non-associated chains. The authors suggested that the approach could potentially be generalized to other disease states and immunological phenotypes. Linkage disequilibrium might explain the correlated functional status among segregating V segments, but an unknown experimental factor could not be ruled out. Seventeen rarely observed V segments, including chromosome 9 orphons, were excluded from the earlier analysis of a few hundred of the donors because counts were too low. A few of the identified cytomegalovirus-associated TCR beta chains were confirmed in vitro to be specific for cytomegalovirus antigens. In a later genetic analysis, a missense DCLRE1C variant was associated with V-gene and J-gene trimming of TCR beta chains, and the association was replicated in an independent cohort. Presence/absence analyses assumed roughly uniform sequencing depth across donors, an assumption that may not hold. Some IMGT-functional V segments, including TRBV6-2 and TRBV6-3, could not be distinguished by the 87-base-pair reads and were therefore excluded. For the cohort, immune exposure information was limited to CMV serostatus. Because HLA typing was missing for some donors at each locus, association tests included only the typed subset. In a later analysis, the rate of TCR association differed among HLA loci, with DRB1 alleles having the most associated TCRs and HLA-C alleles having the fewest. Specific HLA alleles were associated with more than 15,000 TCR beta sequences at a false discovery rate of 0.05 in a later analysis. A cluster of highly shared sequence variants was judged likely to be a technical artifact of the sequencing pipeline. Compared with the approximately 710-donor mean, donors in an Asian-associated ancestry cluster had fewer N-insertions in productive TCRs, according to a later genetic analysis. The classifier was reported to diagnose cytomegalovirus status with high specificity and sensitivity in both the original cohort and the validation cohort. In an earlier analysis of some 550 of the donors, most TCR beta V segments were observed in productive rearrangements about 87% or about 30% of the time, broadly matching IMGT annotations. Across donors, most TCR sequences were observed very rarely, whereas some public TCRs were present in many individuals. A later analysis found that most CMV-associated TCR beta chains appeared HLA-restricted, with HLA associations seemingly driven largely by CMV exposure. A further reported finding was that TCR beta sequences accurately predicted the HLA-A and HLA-B alleles for most subjects in the first cohort. When HLA alleles, especially DR and DQ, strongly co-occurred, TCR associations were difficult to assign to individual alleles. In the study, around 150 TCR beta chains were listed as associated with cytomegalovirus. According to a later analysis, parvovirus B19, influenza, CMV and Epstein-Barr virus appeared linked to several top co-occurrence clusters. This cohort had only TCR beta chains sequenced, and the lack of alpha or paired-chain data limited which features could be detected.

Sequencing input: PBMCs. The sequence is built from TRBV5-6 and TRBJ2-2; a tentative D call is TRBD2 (5 bases match). The TCR comes from a human donor in good health. This receptor carries the CDR3 CASSPGGGLPGELFF. The nucleotide sequence reads as follows: TGTGCCAGCAGCCCGGGTGGAGGCCTACCCGGGGAGCTGTTTTTT.